The 17 T cell receptor beta chains given below trace back to one sample, sequenced in a study of lymphopenia after photon versus proton radiotherapy. The table came from immunoSEQ multiplex PCR; TCRdb's copy has only in-frame clones and leaves some out. The sample lists 30,000 or so clones, 80% to 90% occurring once. Here the sequenced sample was peripheral blood, taken from a patient treated with proton-based radiotherapy. Receptor source: a woman in her sixties with cholangiocarcinoma. Some clones in this sample may be carry-over from other donors' samples.

This clone was seen only once. The chain uses TRBV5-1 and TRBJ2-3; weak D call: TRBD2 (6 bases). Germline V gives CDR1 SGHRS, CDR2 YFSETQ. V was cut by 0 bases and J by 5 bases, with 13 bases left in between. This CDR3 region has 15 residues. The DNA of the CDR3 is TGCGCCAGCAGCTTGGGAAGCGGGTTTGGAGATACGCAGTATTTT. This gives the protein CASSLGSGFGDTQYF.

The chain recombines TRBV4-3 with TRBJ2-7; possibly TRBD2 for D (6 bases). Looked up from germline, CDR1 is LGHNA and CDR2 is YSLEER. The V and J ends lost 1 base and 3 bases respectively, with 13 bases between them. This CDR3 has 15 residues. CDR3 protein: CASSQASATLYEQYF. The CDR3 coding sequence is TGCGCCAGCAGCCAAGCTAGCGCAACCCTCTACGAGCAGTACTTC.

The chain is built from TRBV29-1 and TRBJ2-1; 8 bases are a match to TRBD2. V lost 0 bases, J lost 8 bases, and 12 bases stayed unmatched. The germline CDR1 and CDR2 sequences are SQVTM and ANQGSEA. The CDR3 extends over 16 amino acids. The CDR3 region is CSVEDSVSGSLYEQFF. The CDR3 nucleotides read TGCAGCGTTGAAGATTCTGTGAGCGGGAGTTTGTATGAGCAGTTCTTC.

This sequence joins TRBV29-1 and TRBJ2-1; D might be TRBD1 or TRBD2, each matching 6 bases. V dropped 1 base and J dropped 6 bases, with 13 bases sitting between them. The CDR3 consists of 14 residues. CDR1 is SQVTM, CDR2 ANQGSEA, per germline. In DNA form, the CDR3 reads TGCAGCGTTGAAGGAGGGGGGTCTCGCAATGAGCAGTTCTTC. It specifies CSVEGGGSRNEQFF.

This chain joins TRBV6-1 and TRBJ2-3; D is uncertain. Germline V gene lookup returns CDR1 MNHNS and CDR2 SASEGT. The V gene lost 4 bases and the J gene lost 0 bases, with 8 bases spanning the gap. The CDR3 covers 14 residues. The CDR3 here is CASSGFMSTDTQYF. The CDR3 DNA is TGTGCCAGCAGTGGTTTTATGAGCACAGATACGCAGTATTTT.

This chain links TRBV15 with TRBJ2-1; 11 nucleotides match TRBD2. V gave up 1 base and J gave up 5 bases; unmatched junction bases: 4. The germline gives CDR1 LNHNV, CDR2 YYDKDF (reference sequence). This CDR3 is 16 amino acids long. The CDR3 DNA follows: TGTGCCACCAGCAGAGGGGGACTAGCGGAGCACAATGAGCAGTTCTTC. Translation gives CATSRGGLAEHNEQFF.

The V call is TRBV6-5, the J call TRBJ1-2; TRBD1 might be the D (5 bases). The germline V and J ends were trimmed by 6 bases and 4 bases, with 18 bases remaining between them. In germline, CDR1 is MNHEY, CDR2 SVGAGI. The CDR3 sequence is 15 residues long. CDR3: CASSAFGGTSYGYTF. The CDR3 nucleotides read TGTGCCAGCAGCGCCTTTGGGGGAACGAGCTATGGCTACACCTTC.

V gene TRBV7-9 combines with J gene TRBJ2-5; 8 bases are a match to TRBD1. The V gene's germline CDR1 is SEHNR and CDR2 FQNEAQ (reference sequence). Trimming at V came to 4 bases and at J to 0 bases, leaving 10 bases not matched to a gene. The CDR3 totals 17 residues. CDR3 residues: CASSYPGDRPYQETQYF. The CDR3 nucleotides read TGTGCCAGCAGCTACCCCGGGGACAGGCCGTACCAAGAGACCCAGTACTTC.

The chain links TRBV5-4 to TRBJ2-1; 8 bases are shared with TRBD2. V lost 5 bases, J lost 4 bases, and 8 bases stayed unmatched. Germline CDR1 and CDR2: SGHNT and YYREEE (reference sequence). CDR3 size: 15 residues. Here the CDR3 reads CASSSGAGVYNEQFF. CDR3 nucleotides: TGTGCCAGCAGTTCCGGAGCGGGAGTGTACAATGAGCAGTTCTTC. The whole variable domain, remainder taken from reference TRBV5-4 and TRBJ2-1, is ETGVTQSPTHLIKTRGQQVTLRCSSQSGHNTVSWYQQALGQGPQFIFQYYREEENGRGNFPPRFSGLQFPNYSSELNVNALELDDSALYLCASSSGAGVYNEQFFGPGTRLTVL.

This clone was counted once. This chain uses TRBV13 with TRBJ1-2; the D is unclear. The CDR3 is 13 residues long. Trimming removed 1 base at V and 8 bases at J, with 11 bases between. CDR1 and CDR2 from the germline V gene are PRHDT and FYEKMQ (reference sequence). CDR3 loop: CASSLVRSGGYTF. CDR3 nucleotide sequence: TGTGCCAGCAGCTTAGTGAGGAGTGGGGGCTACACCTTC.

The count of this clone is one. This chain connects TRBV29-1 to TRBJ2-3, with 7 nucleotides matching TRBD2. CDR3 length equals 13 residues. Germline V gives CDR1 SQVTM, CDR2 ANQGSEA. Unmatched junction bases numbered 6, after V lost 7 bases and J lost 2 bases. The CDR3 region has the DNA TGCAGCGGGCTAGCGGTGAACACAGATACGCAGTATTTT. Its translation is CSGLAVNTDTQYF.

The chain recombines TRBV18 with TRBJ2-2; D is perhaps TRBD1 or TRBD2 (5 bases each). The ends were cut back, 5 bases at V and 4 bases at J, with 14 bases in the middle. Germline CDR1 and CDR2: KGHSH and LQKENI. The CDR3 loop spans 15 amino acids. In DNA, the CDR3 is TGTGCCAGCTCATGGGACCTGGCGACCACCGGGGAGCTGTTTTTT. This codes for CASSWDLATTGELFF.

In the case of this clone: Given a far larger clone just one base away, this is likely a sequencing read error. V and J are TRBV5-6 and TRBJ2-1; a weak D match, TRBD2 (5 bases). This CDR3 has 11 residues. The germline CDR1 and CDR2 sequences are SGHDT and YYEEEE. V was shortened by 4 bases and J by 6 bases, with 5 bases between the two germline ends. The CDR3 DNA reads as TGTGCCAGCAGCGGGAGCAATGAGCAGTTCTTC. Amino acids: CASSGSNEQFF.

The genes are TRBV7-3 and TRBJ2-5; the D gene is possibly TRBD2 (5 bases). V was shortened by 4 bases and J by 2 bases, with 11 bases between the two germline ends. The CDR3 runs to 14 residues. Looked up from germline, CDR1 is SGHTA and CDR2 is FQGTGA. The CDR3 sequence is CASSSVGNQETQYF. The CDR3 DNA reads TGTGCCAGCAGCTCTGTCGGGAATCAAGAGACCCAGTACTTC.

This clone was counted a single time. The chain uses TRBV4-1 and TRBJ2-3, with unresolved D. Germline V gene lookup returns CDR1 MGHRA and CDR2 YSYEKL. With 0 bases removed from V and 1 base from J, the gap between germline ends came to 11 bases. The length of the CDR3 is 16 residues. The CDR3 DNA reads TGCGCCAGCAGCCAAGAACAGACCCCCGGCACAGATACGCAGTATTTT. Amino acids: CASSQEQTPGTDTQYF.

This clone has only one observation. This chain links TRBV14 with TRBJ1-1; 12 bases match TRBD1. With 3 bases clipped from V and 5 bases from J, the junction kept 4 bases outside the gene matches. CDR3 length: 15 residues. Germline V gene lookup returns CDR1 SGHDN and CDR2 FVKESK. The CDR3 loop reads CASSHGTGGWTEAFF. In nucleotides, the CDR3 is TGTGCCAGCAGCCATGGGACAGGGGGCTGGACTGAAGCTTTCTTT.

Worth noting for this clone: Other DNA variants within this sample encode the same CDR3. The rearrangement uses TRBV9 and TRBJ2-6, with a tentative D call TRBD1 (6 bases). Germline V gives CDR1 SGDLS, CDR2 YYNGEE. The CDR3 length is 15 residues. V was clipped by 3 bases and J by 4 bases, with 11 bases between them. The CDR3 nucleotides are TGTGCCAGCAGCGCACAGGGTTCCGGGGCCAACGTCCTGACTTTC. As protein: CASSAQGSGANVLTF.